This T cell receptor (beta chain) was found in a study of molecular identifiers for immune sequencing clone quantification (dated by TCRdb to between 2017 and 2018). Study-wide context: For a replicate experiment, RNA from around 18,000 or 91,000 naive CD8 T cells was divided into five aliquots, and four of the five aliquots were sequenced. This methods study used CD8 T cells to benchmark TCR RNA copy counting and molecular-identifier clustering-based TCR repertoire sequencing (MIDCIRS).

In this sample, this clonotype turned up many times. Its antigen is not yet known. No base-level quality is on record; no much larger clone is a single base apart. Libraries of naive CD8 T cells were built from anywhere between about 17,000 and 1,000,000 sorted cells, with 10%, 30% or 50% of the purified RNA used. On a BD FACSAria II, naive CD8 T cells were FACS-sorted as CD8+CD4-CCR7+CD45RA+ and collected into RLT Plus buffer. Around 11 TCR copies' worth of Jurkat RNA were spiked into about 19,000-1,100,000 naive CD8 T cell samples to test detection sensitivity. CD8 T cells were enriched with RosetteSep CD8+ T Cell Enrichment Cocktail and Ficoll-Paque, followed by ACK red cell lysis. Library generation was performed with PCR. TCRdb records Illumina HiSeq 4000 as the sequencer. Bulk TCR libraries were made following a previously described method, with the TCR primers given in Table S5. Purification of total RNA was performed with the Qiagen AllPrep DNA/RNA kit. Before analysis, reads from multiple sequencing runs of the same library were pooled. In the authors' own workflow: Reads were retained only if the reads had an exact TCR constant sequence, and the retained reads were trimmed to 150 nt and grouped according to their 12-nt molecular barcodes. Reads within each barcode group were sub-clustered using a 15% Levenshtein threshold, and quality-weighted consensus sequences were constructed for each RNA molecule. Non-functional sequences were removed, as were lower-count sequences one edit away from another. Based on fitting two negative binomial distributions, any barcode sub-cluster with under 20% of the maximum read count was discarded. Clones were called with MiXCR by TCRdb after fastp trimmed the public reads at Q25, and only in-frame beta chains were retained. Under each unique CDR3 protein, matching rows form one entry showing the most common genes and DNA. For this entry, the V and J calls and clone size follow TCRdb and not the study's own pipeline. Within this sample are under 650,000 distinct CDR3 sequences, with around 20% of them counted one time only. Roughly 0.83% of the sample comes from the top ten.

The CDR3 measures 14 amino acids from cysteine to phenylalanine. Only CDR3 DNA is held: 42 bases, read in frame from base 1. Between the V and J ends, shortened by 2 bases and 1 base respectively, the junction contains 8 bases. CDR1 and CDR2 are drawn from the germline V gene: MNHNS, SASEGT. Beyond this particular receptor, the publication reports: Identical TCR molecules sharing a barcode could cause highly expanded clone sizes to be underestimated. The naive libraries included spiked-in Jurkat TCR RNA (about nine copies' worth), and this Jurkat TCR RNA is not part of the donor repertoire. Spiked-in Jurkat TCR RNA equivalent to a single cell was reported to be detectable even among fewer than 1.2 million naive CD8 T cells. In CMV-specific effector cells, clones with more than 20 RNA copies accounted for over 97% of molecules, whereas in naive cells such clones accounted for under 1%. When barcode sub-clustering was omitted, TCR diversity was inflated by chimeric consensus sequences, with chimeras reaching as high as 47%. Modeling gave around 3 recovered TCR RNA copies per cell versus 8 to 10 by digital PCR, implying about 30% capture efficiency.

The sequence was obtained from a human donor in good health. Some libraries in this study had Jurkat cell RNA spiked in. Material: naive CD8+ T cells from blood, with Jurkat cell RNA spiked in. The cell subset or site label, as the study defines it: FACS-sorted CD8+CD4-CCR7+CD45RA+ naive T cells. The chain was built from TRBV6-1 and TRBJ1-1, with no D gene named confidently. The CDR3 reads CASSEYSSNTEAFF. The DNA sequence is given as TGTGCCAGCAGTGAATACAGTTCGAACACTGAAGCTTTCTTT.